This TCR beta chain was documented in a study of blood T cell repertoires in COVID-19. Whole-study context: Both acute and convalescent COVID-19 samples were obtained from the United States, Italy and Spain. From T cells, B-cell-depleted T cells, or PBMCs came the material, which was cDNA or gDNA.

In the original processing: Reference gene primer amplification gave nucleated cell count estimates. TCRdb's copy holds only in-frame clones and misses some; the assay was immunoSEQ multiplex PCR. V, J and clone size are those of that table, while D and trimming were read from the DNA. The sample shows 250,000 to 350,000 clones, 70% to 85% of them seen only once. Recruited during active infection, patients (from Seattle) were subsequently followed longitudinally. A single count supports this clone. Germline-derived CDR1 and CDR2 are MNHNS and SASEGT. The CDR3 consists of 15 residues. Trimming left V 2 bases short and J 2 bases short, with 11 bases between.

The genes are TRBV6-1 and TRBJ2-3; D ambiguous. The TCR comes from a human donor with COVID-19, enrolled during active disease. The donor label of this sample is uncertain. The source material was peripheral blood. The CDR3 spells CASSELSADTDTQYF. CDR3 DNA sequence: TGTGCCAGCAGTGAACTCTCGGCGGACACAGATACGCAGTATTTT.